The 29 T cell receptor beta chains below were found in one sample sequenced in a study of blood T cell repertoires in COVID-19 (dated by TCRdb to the early 2020s). The library was obtained by the immunoSEQ multiplex PCR assay. The immuneACCESS repertoire file appears here via TCRdb, limited to in-frame rearrangements. These files lack a portion of the clones; in checked studies, under half of the deficit traces to unresolved V genes, and the cause of the others is not known. The sample table lists 300,000 to 350,000 clones, roughly 87% of them with a count of one. The top ten constitute about 2% of the sample. Sequencing was carried out using peripheral blood. Receptors originate from a man between 18 and 29 years old with active or convalescent COVID-19.

This chain connects TRBV27 to TRBJ2-7, with 7 bases identical to TRBD1. The CDR3 consists of 14 residues. The germline CDR1 and CDR2 sequences are MNHEY and SMNVEV (reference sequence). Trimming at V came to 3 bases and at J to 4 bases, leaving 6 bases not matched to a gene. For the CDR3, the DNA is TGTGCCAGCAGTTTGCGCACAGGGGTATACGAGCAGTACTTC. As protein: CASSLRTGVYEQYF.

This sequence joins TRBV25-1 and TRBJ2-1; 9 nucleotides agree with TRBD1. The CDR3 sequence is 15 residues long. Germline-derived CDR1 and CDR2 are MGHDK and SYGVNS. Trimming at V came to 3 bases and at J to 5 bases, leaving 5 bases not matched to a gene. In nucleotides, the CDR3 is TGTGCCAGCAGTGAGGGACAGGGATTGAACAATGAGCAGTTCTTC. Its protein product is CASSEGQGLNNEQFF. Filled out from reference TRBV25-1 and TRBJ2-1, the complete variable domain reads EADIYQTPRYLVIGTGKKITLECSQTMGHDKMYWYQQDPGMELHLIHYSYGVNSTEKGDLSSESTVSRIRTEHFPLTLESARPSHTSQYLCASSEGQGLNNEQFFGPGTRLTVL.

The rearrangement joins TRBV3-1 (or the pseudogene TRBV3-2) to TRBJ2-5; 8 bases are a match to TRBD1. Looked up from germline, CDR1 is LGHDT and CDR2 is YNNKEL (reference sequence). J lost 7 bases, V lost 5 bases, and 3 bases had no gene match. The CDR3 has 12 amino acids. Here the CDR3 reads CASSRTGRTQYF. As DNA, the CDR3 is TGTGCCAGCAGCAGGACAGGGAGGACCCAGTACTTC.

The chain is built from TRBV6-5 and TRBJ2-3; maybe TRBD2 (6 bases). V lost 6 bases and J lost 8, with 18 bases in between. Per the germline V gene, CDR1 is MNHEY and CDR2 is SVGAGI. The CDR3 has 14 residues. CDR3 DNA sequence: TGTGCCAGCAGCCTCGGGGGTCTAGACGGTACGCAGTATTTT. Protein: CASSLGGLDGTQYF.

This clone was found once. The genes are TRBV18 and TRBJ1-2; 7 bases fit TRBD1. The length of the CDR3 is 15 residues. V was pared by 2 bases and J by 6 bases, with 9 bases of the junction left unmatched. Germline CDR1 is KGHSH and CDR2 is LQKENI. The CDR3 loop reads CASSPSTGTYNGYTF. The CDR3 DNA follows: TGTGCCAGCTCACCATCGACAGGGACGTATAATGGCTACACCTTC.

The CDR3 here is CASSPGQGRVGYTF. CDR3 nucleotide sequence: TGTGCCAGCAGCCCAGGACAGGGGCGCGTTGGCTACACCTTC. The chain is built from TRBV9 and TRBJ1-2; TRBD1 matches at 9 bases. The CDR3 totals 14 residues. After removal of 4 bases from V and 7 bases from J, the junction contained 8 bases not matched to a gene. The germline CDR1 and CDR2 sequences are SGDLS and YYNGEE.

The J gene is TRBJ2-7, the V gene TRBV7-9; D perhaps matches TRBD2 (5 bases). The CDR3 has 14 amino acids. Germline assignment: CDR1 SEHNR and CDR2 FQNEAQ (reference sequence). The V end lost 0 bases, the J end lost 4 bases, and 10 bases lay between the germline ends. CDR3 nucleotide sequence: TGTGCCAGCAGCTTAGCGGGAGAGGCTTACGAGCAGTACTTC. Protein sequence: CASSLAGEAYEQYF.

The J gene is TRBJ2-3, the V gene TRBV6-5; D may be TRBD1 (5 bases). Per germline, CDR1 MNHEY and CDR2 SVGAGI. The germline V and J ends were trimmed by 6 bases and 0 bases, with 13 bases remaining between them. The CDR3 consists of 15 residues. CDR3 sequence: CASRTDSLSTDTQYF. For the CDR3, the DNA is TGTGCCAGCAGGACAGATTCTTTGAGCACAGATACGCAGTATTTT.

The chain recombines TRBV28 with TRBJ1-3; TRBD1 matches at 12 bases. With 5 bases clipped from V and 1 base from J, the junction kept 3 bases outside the gene matches. CDR3 length: 16 amino acids. Germline V CDR1 and CDR2: MDHEN, SYDVKM. The CDR3 nucleotides are TGTGCCAGCAGTCGGGGACAGGGGGCATCTGGAAACACCATATATTTT. This encodes CASSRGQGASGNTIYF.

V and J are TRBV24-1 and TRBJ2-1; 8 bases line up with TRBD2. The CDR3 is 15 residues long. V lost 5 bases and J lost 7; bases outside the gene matches: 9. Germline CDR1 is KGHDR and CDR2 is SFDVKD. The CDR3 DNA sequence: TGTGCCACCAGTGTCCTGGGACTAGGGGGAAATGAGCAGTTCTTC. It encodes CATSVLGLGGNEQFF.

The chain couples TRBV5-1 to TRBJ2-7; D is possibly TRBD1 (6 bases). The CDR3 has 13 amino acids. Trimming removed 3 bases from V and 1 base from J, with 8 bases in between. Germline loops: CDR1 SGHRS, CDR2 YFSETQ. CDR3 amino acids: CASSSQGSYEQYF. The CDR3 coding sequence is TGCGCCAGCAGCTCTCAGGGGTCCTACGAGCAGTACTTC.

The V and J genes are TRBV5-1 and TRBJ1-1; tentative D call: TRBD1 (5 bases). CDR1 is SGHRS and CDR2 is YFSETQ in the germline V gene. V was cut by 2 bases and J by 6 bases, with 14 bases left in between. This CDR3 contains 14 residues. As DNA, the CDR3 is TGCGCCAGCAGCTTTCAGGGTAAGGGCGCTGAAGCTTTCTTT. Protein: CASSFQGKGAEAFF.

The chain uses TRBV5-1 and TRBJ2-3; 13 bases agree with TRBD2. The germline gives CDR1 SGHRS, CDR2 YFSETQ. V gave up 2 bases and J gave up 1 base; unmatched junction bases: 1. The CDR3 extends over 16 amino acids. The CDR3: CASSLLAGGGTDTQYF. The DNA for the CDR3 is TGCGCCAGCAGCTTACTAGCGGGAGGGGGCACAGATACGCAGTATTTT.

The rearrangement joins TRBV19 to TRBJ2-1; 8 positions agree with TRBD2. Germline CDR1 is LNHDA and CDR2 is SQIVND (reference sequence). The V gene end was trimmed by 7 bases and the J gene end by 7 bases; junction bases not matched to a gene: 15. CDR3 length: 16 amino acids. The CDR3 coding sequence is TGTGCCAGTATTCCTGGGGCGGGGGGCCTCTTGAATGAGCAGTTCTTC. The encoded protein is CASIPGAGGLLNEQFF. The full variable domain, rest sourced from reference TRBV19 and TRBJ2-1, is DGGITQSPKYLFRKEGQNVTLSCEQNLNHDAMYWYRQDPGQGLRLIYYSQIVNDFQKGDIAEGYSVSREKKESFPLTVTSAQKNPTAFYLCASIPGAGGLLNEQFFGPGTRLTVL.

The chain joins TRBV7-9 to TRBJ2-7; weak D call: TRBD1 (5 bases). Germline V gene lookup returns CDR1 SEHNR and CDR2 FQNEAQ (reference sequence). The V end lost 9 bases, the J end lost 3 bases, and 15 bases lay between the germline ends. The CDR3 is 13 residues long. In DNA form, the CDR3 reads TGTGCCAGTAGACAGATCGAATACTACGAGCAGTACTTC. It translates to CASRQIEYYEQYF.

This chain joins TRBV27 and TRBJ1-5; D perhaps matches TRBD1 (5 bases). CDR3 length equals 14 residues. V was cut by 4 bases and J by 3 bases, with 10 bases left in between. Germline values: CDR1 MNHEY, CDR2 SMNVEV (reference sequence). The CDR3 reads CASSWGGDNQPQHF. For the CDR3, the DNA is TGTGCCAGCAGTTGGGGAGGGGACAATCAGCCCCAGCATTTT.

The V gene is TRBV19, the J gene TRBJ1-1; D uncertain. This CDR3 is built from 13 residues. Per germline, CDR1 LNHDA and CDR2 SQIVND (reference sequence). Trimming shortened V by 3 bases and J by 5 bases, and 10 bases separated the two germline ends. This CDR3 is CASSMYSKTEAFF. The CDR3 nucleotides read TGTGCCAGTAGTATGTACAGTAAGACTGAAGCTTTCTTT. Together with reference TRBV19 and TRBJ1-1, the CDR3 gives the full variable domain: DGGITQSPKYLFRKEGQNVTLSCEQNLNHDAMYWYRQDPGQGLRLIYYSQIVNDFQKGDIAEGYSVSREKKESFPLTVTSAQKNPTAFYLCASSMYSKTEAFFGQGTRLTVV.

The V and J genes are TRBV29-1 and TRBJ1-5; a weak D match, TRBD1 (5 bases). The V end lost 4 bases, the J end lost 1 base, and 5 bases lay between the germline ends. The CDR3 length is 12 residues. Germline CDR1 is SQVTM and CDR2 is ANQGSEA. In nucleotides, the CDR3 is TGCAGCGTTGGGACAAGCAATCAGCCCCAGCATTTT. It translates to CSVGTSNQPQHF.

The chain employs TRBV5-1 and TRBJ2-5; a possible D gene is TRBD2 (6 bases). The V and J ends lost 2 bases and 5 bases respectively, with 13 bases between them. Germline lookup yields CDR1 SGHRS and CDR2 YFSETQ. The CDR3 is 14 amino acids. The CDR3 nucleotides read TGCGCCAGCAGCTTTATCCCAGGGAGGGAGACCCAGTACTTC. Translating gives CASSFIPGRETQYF.

This chain uses TRBV9 with TRBJ2-7, with a possible D match to TRBD1 (6 bases). CDR1 is SGDLS, CDR2 YYNGEE, per germline. CDR3 size: 16 residues. V was clipped by 2 bases and J by 6 bases, with 21 bases between them. The CDR3 bases are TGTGCCAGCAGCGTCGCCGTAGGGGGACGCCTTTCCGAGCAGTACTTC. Residues: CASSVAVGGRLSEQYF.

The CDR3 protein is CASSELQGYSYNEQFF. The CDR3 DNA reads TGCGCCAGCAGTGAGTTACAGGGGTACTCCTACAATGAGCAGTTCTTC. The chain is built from TRBV10-2 and TRBJ2-1; 7 bases align to TRBD1. V was pared by 1 base and J by 0 bases, with 3 bases of the junction left unmatched. Germline loops: CDR1 WSHSY, CDR2 SAAADI. The CDR3 totals 16 residues.

The rearrangement uses TRBV6-6 and TRBJ2-3; D not certain. CDR1 and CDR2 from the germline V gene are MNHNY and SVGAGI (reference sequence). V shed 0 bases and J shed 0 bases, with 10 bases lying between them. The CDR3 runs 16 residues. CDR3 loop: CASSYSLPRSTDTQYF. CDR3 sequence (DNA): TGTGCCAGCAGTTACTCTTTGCCCAGGAGCACAGATACGCAGTATTTT.

The rearrangement uses TRBV7-6 and TRBJ2-5, with D unresolved. The CDR3 is 15 residues long. Trimming took off 4 bases at V and 4 bases at J, with 16 bases between the two ends. Germline CDR1 reads SGHVS; CDR2 reads FNYEAQ. The CDR3 reads CASSSFSLPPETQYF. In DNA form, the CDR3 reads TGTGCCAGCAGCTCCTTCTCTCTCCCCCCAGAGACCCAGTACTTC. Full variable domain (remainder filled in from reference TRBV7-6 and TRBJ2-5): GAGVSQSPRYKVTKRGQDVALRCDPISGHVSLYWYRQALGQGPEFLTYFNYEAQQDKSGLPNDRFSAERPEGSISTLTIQRTEQRDSAMYRCASSSFSLPPETQYFGPGTRLLVL.

The gene calls are TRBV9 and TRBJ2-2; 11 bases map to TRBD1. V dropped 5 bases and J dropped 3; count of bases not matched to a gene: 0. The CDR3 sequence is 14 residues long. The germline gives CDR1 SGDLS, CDR2 YYNGEE. The CDR3 nucleotides are TGTGCCAGCAGGGGACAGGGGGACACCGGGGAGCTGTTTTTT. Protein product: CASRGQGDTGELFF.

This chain links TRBV7-8 with TRBJ1-1, with 8 bases fitting TRBD1. Unmatched junction bases numbered 8, after V lost 5 bases and J lost 6 bases. Germline V gene sequence: CDR1 SGHVS, CDR2 FQNEAQ. The CDR3 is made up of 14 amino acids. The CDR3 loop reads CASSPGNRGAEAFF. The CDR3 DNA sequence: TGTGCCAGCAGCCCAGGGAACAGGGGGGCTGAAGCTTTCTTT.

V gene TRBV20-1 combines with J gene TRBJ2-2; perhaps TRBD2 as D (6 bases). The germline CDR1 and CDR2 sequences are DFQATT and SNEGSKA (reference sequence). The V and J ends lost 3 bases and 2 bases respectively, with 16 bases between them. This CDR3 is built from 16 residues. CDR3 loop: CSASGVGLLNTGELFF. CDR3 sequence (DNA): TGCAGTGCTAGTGGTGTCGGACTATTAAACACCGGGGAGCTGTTTTTT.

The chain joins TRBV14 to TRBJ1-5; TRBD1 matches at 7 bases. The germline CDR1 and CDR2 sequences are SGHDN and FVKESK. The CDR3 is 19 amino acids. The V segment lost 0 bases and the J segment 2 bases; nucleotides outside the gene matches: 13. CDR3 nucleotide sequence: TGTGCCAGCAGCCAAGAGGGAGACAGGGCCAACCCTGGCAATCAGCCCCAGCATTTT. This encodes CASSQEGDRANPGNQPQHF. Full variable domain (outside the CDR3, taken from reference TRBV14 and TRBJ1-5): EAGVTQFPSHSVIEKGQTVTLRCDPISGHDNLYWYRRVMGKEIKFLLHFVKESKQDESGMPNNRFLAERTGGTYSTLKVQPAELEDSGVYFCASSQEGDRANPGNQPQHFGDGTRLSIL.

The rearrangement joins TRBV3-1 (or the pseudogene TRBV3-2) to TRBJ1-1; D unclear. This CDR3 has 13 residues. CDR1 is LGHDT, CDR2 YNNKEL, per germline (reference sequence). Trimming took off 0 bases at V and 6 bases at J, with 8 bases between the two ends. The CDR3 spells CASSQDTVSEAFF. CDR3 in DNA: TGTGCCAGCAGCCAAGATACGGTCTCTGAAGCTTTCTTT.

The CDR3 DNA sequence: TGCGCCAGCAGTCTTTGGAGTGCCGGGGAGCTGTTTTTT. Translated, it gives CASSLWSAGELFF. The chain joins TRBV4-3 to TRBJ2-2; D is unclear. The germline V and J ends were trimmed by 6 bases and 6 bases, with 11 bases remaining between them. The CDR3 totals 13 residues. Germline CDR1 is LGHNA and CDR2 is YSLEER.